These 15 T cell receptor beta chains share one sample of origin, sequenced in a study of OX40 agonist ivuxolimab in advanced cancers. The library was produced with the immunoSEQ multiplex PCR assay. TCRdb provides this immuneACCESS table in a form limited to in-frame rearrangements. Some clones are lacking; in checked studies, under half of them reflect an unresolved V gene, and why the rest are absent is not known. For this sample there are 130,000 or so clones; about 92% appear just once. Of the sample, approximately 0.99% falls within the top ten clones. The material sequenced was CD4+ or CD8+ T cells sorted from blood, taken in a trial of the OX40 agonist ivuxolimab. These receptors came from an adult with an advanced solid tumor such as melanoma, head and neck, liver or kidney cancer.

The chain employs TRBV5-1 and TRBJ2-2, with D possibly matching TRBD1 (5 bases). This CDR3 is built from 15 residues. Germline assignment: CDR1 SGHRS and CDR2 YFSETQ. V was clipped by 3 bases and J by 4 bases, with 13 bases between them. In DNA form, the CDR3 reads TGCGCCAGCAGCTCGGGCTCAGGGTCCACCGGGGAGCTGTTTTTT. This sequence encodes CASSSGSGSTGELFF.

The chain carries TRBV10-1 and TRBJ2-5, with D maybe TRBD2 (5 bases). The last part of the DNA fits TRBJ2-7 better; the J call may be wrong. The CDR3 runs 15 residues. Germline V CDR1 and CDR2: WNHNN, SYGVQD (reference sequence). In DNA, the CDR3 is TGCGCCAGCAGTGAGTCCGGTGGGGAGACCTACGAGCAGTACTTC. As protein: CASSESGGETYEQYF.

The gene calls are TRBV28 and TRBJ1-5, with D hard to call. The CDR3 sequence is 15 residues long. Germline V gene data show CDR1 as MDHEN and CDR2 as SYDVKM. The ends were cut back, 6 bases at V and 0 bases at J, with 12 bases in the middle. The CDR3 protein is CASSPQAYSNQPQHF. The CDR3 DNA is TGTGCCAGCAGCCCTCAGGCATATAGCAATCAGCCCCAGCATTTT.

In regard to this clone: This sample also contains other DNA sequences that code for the same CDR3. The gene calls are TRBV18 and TRBJ2-3, with 7 bases fitting TRBD1. Germline CDR1 and CDR2: KGHSH and LQKENI. J was trimmed by 1 base and V by 0 bases; bases with no gene match: 1. The CDR3 length is 15 residues. Here the CDR3 DNA reads TGTGCCAGCTCACCACCAGGGACAGGCACAGATACGCAGTATTTT. Translating it yields CASSPPGTGTDTQYF.

CDR3 in DNA: TGTGCCAGCATGCAGGGGCGCTACGAGCAGTACTTC. This gives the protein CASMQGRYEQYF. V usage is TRBV6-6 and J usage is TRBJ2-7; D is perhaps TRBD1 (6 bases). V shed 7 bases and J shed 3 bases, with 10 bases lying between them. CDR1 is MNHNY, CDR2 SVGAGI, per germline (reference sequence). CDR3 size: 12 residues.

This clone appeared once. This chain joins TRBV7-2 and TRBJ1-4, with D hard to call. The CDR3 runs 14 residues. Germline assignment: CDR1 SGHTA and CDR2 FQGNSA. Trimming left V 1 base short and J 7 bases short, with 10 bases between. CDR3 in amino acids: CASSLGSEGEKLFF. CDR3 coding DNA: TGTGCCAGCAGCTTAGGATCGGAGGGTGAAAAACTGTTTTTT. The full variable domain, rest sourced from reference TRBV7-2 and TRBJ1-4, is GAGVSQSPSNKVTEKGKDVELRCDPISGHTALYWYRQSLGQGLEFLIYFQGNSAPDKSGLPSDRFSAERTGGSVSTLTIQRTQQEDSAVYLCASSLGSEGEKLFFGSGTQLSVL.

This chain uses TRBV11-2 with TRBJ2-5, with D perhaps TRBD1 (6 bases). The J call is in doubt because the DNA end fits TRBJ2-7 better. Germline V gene sequence: CDR1 SGHAT, CDR2 FQNNGV. The CDR3 covers 16 residues. The CDR3, as DNA: TGTGCCAGCAGCCCTCCCTTGGTAGCCCAGGGGTACGAGCAGTACTTC. Translated, it gives CASSPPLVAQGYEQYF.

This chain links TRBV5-8 with TRBJ2-1, with D unclear. V was trimmed by 3 bases and J by 4 bases, leaving 11 bases between them. The CDR3 runs 14 residues. Germline V CDR1 and CDR2: SGHTS, YDEGEE. CDR3 nucleotides: TGTGCCAGCAGCTCCCACGGGCCTTACAATGAGCAGTTCTTC. Translated, it gives CASSSHGPYNEQFF.

V and J are TRBV4-3 and TRBJ1-5; the D is unclear. This CDR3 is 15 amino acids long. Trimming shortened V by 2 bases and J by 3 bases, and 11 bases separated the two germline ends. Germline CDR1 is LGHNA and CDR2 is YSLEER. CDR3 coding DNA: TGCGCCAGCAGCCAAAGCAGTCTGAACAATCAGCCCCAGCATTTT. Residues: CASSQSSLNNQPQHF.

The J gene is TRBJ1-4, the V gene TRBV6-5; tentatively, D is TRBD1 (6 bases). Per germline, CDR1 MNHEY and CDR2 SVGAGI. The CDR3 has 14 amino acids. The germline V and J ends were trimmed by 7 bases and 9 bases, with 18 bases remaining between them. CDR3 bases: TGTGCCAGCACCGAGGACAGTGTTGGTAAAAAACTGTTTTTT. Its translation is CASTEDSVGKKLFF.

The chain carries TRBV11-2 and TRBJ1-4; D not resolved. V shed 1 base and J shed 8 bases, with 20 bases lying between them. CDR3 length: 17 amino acids. Germline-derived CDR1 and CDR2 are SGHAT and FQNNGV. The CDR3 loop is CASSLGLAGPSREKLFF. CDR3 DNA: TGTGCCAGCAGCTTAGGGTTAGCCGGGCCTAGTCGGGAAAAACTGTTTTTT.

This clone turned up a few times. J is TRBJ1-6 and V is TRBV11-2; TRBD1 agrees at 8 bases. This CDR3 has 15 residues. Germline V lookup: CDR1 SGHAT, CDR2 FQNNGV. Trimming at V came to 0 bases and at J to 7 bases, leaving 2 bases not matched to a gene. For the CDR3, the DNA is TGTGCCAGCAGCTTAGAGCAGGGGGCAAATTCACCCCTCCACTTT. It encodes CASSLEQGANSPLHF.

The count of this clone is one. The chain is built from TRBV19 and TRBJ2-1, with 7 bases identical to TRBD2. Trimming took 10 bases from V and 0 from J; bases not matched to a gene: 6. CDR1 and CDR2 from the germline V gene are LNHDA and SQIVND (reference sequence). The CDR3 contains 14 residues. The CDR3 spells CATKRDLSYNEQFF. As DNA, the CDR3 is TGTGCCACAAAGCGGGACCTCTCCTACAATGAGCAGTTCTTC.

In this sample, this clone turned up once. The chain is built from TRBV28 and TRBJ2-1, with a possible D match to TRBD1 (5 bases). CDR1 and CDR2 from the germline V gene are MDHEN and SYDVKM. V was clipped by 4 bases and J by 5 bases, with 27 bases between them. The CDR3 covers 19 residues. The CDR3 DNA reads TGTGCCAGCAGTTCACGGGCCCCCCTTGGGGCCCGGACAAACAATGAGCAGTTCTTC. This sequence encodes CASSSRAPLGARTNNEQFF.

J is TRBJ2-1 and V is TRBV7-2, with 10 positions matching TRBD2. The CDR3 is made up of 16 amino acids. The germline gives CDR1 SGHTA, CDR2 FQGNSA. Unmatched junction bases numbered 5, after V lost 6 bases and J lost 0 bases. The CDR3: CASRPSGGASYNEQFF. CDR3 in DNA: TGTGCCAGCAGACCGAGCGGGGGGGCCTCCTACAATGAGCAGTTCTTC.